Sequencing of this T cell receptor beta chain was carried out in a study of T cell repertoires in cytomegalovirus infection (dated 2019 in TCRdb). Study-level background: The peptide stimulations were aimed at well-studied HLA-B-restricted epitopes as well as recently identified HLA-C-restricted CMV epitopes, whose presentation resists viral immunomodulation. Donor HLA type was relevant to the analysis, as public TCR beta signatures indicated carriage of CMV infection together with the matching HLA type.

The CDR3 goes from the cysteine to the phenylalanine over 14 residues. The CDR3 DNA has 42 bases and is translated from base 1. Based on the germline V gene, the CDR1 and CDR2 sequences are SGHVS and FNYEAQ. Trimming accounts for 5 bases at V and 5 bases at J, while the number of junction bases matched to no gene is 7. Study-wide conclusions, independent of this receptor: In both this cohort and an independent roughly 350-donor cohort, the cumulative frequency of public TCR beta family members distinguished carriers of CMV infection plus the relevant HLA type. The ex vivo response was dominated by HLA-C-restricted CMV-specific TCR beta clonotypes, and the single most frequent clonotype in two of eight donors was supplied by these HLA-C-restricted clonotypes.

Sequencing used an Illumina HiSeq 1500. TCRdb passed the public sequencing reads through fastp at Q25 and MiXCR, retaining productive beta sequences. Rows are combined by CDR3 protein, so each entry shows the most common genes and DNA. The sample table records some 46,000 distinct CDR3 sequences; under 20% of these occur just once. The ten largest clones represent around half of the sample. What the treatment or condition label conveys for this sample: in vitro stimulation with specific CMV peptide epitopes to enrich CMV-specific T cells. The sample holds many counts of this clonotype. Its specific antigen is unknown. Base qualities are not recorded, but no much larger clone differs from it by a single base.

The source was CD8+ T cells from cultured PBMCs, collected from culture after CMV antigen stimulation. The sequence joins TRBV7-6 to TRBJ1-1; a stretch of 8 junction bases matches TRBD1. The TCR sequence derives from a human donor in good health (CMV status not recorded). Some clones in this sample may be carry-over from other donors' samples. The CDR3: CASSGNRGRTEAFF. The DNA sequence is TGTGCCAGCAGCGGCAACAGGGGGAGGACTGAAGCTTTCTTT.